These 14 T cell receptor beta chains share one sample of origin, sequenced in a study of blood T cell repertoires in COVID-19. TCRdb keeps only in-frame clones here, not all; method: immunoSEQ multiplex PCR. The sample includes about 150,000 clones, 91% of them seen just once. Sequenced sample: peripheral blood. The receptors were gathered from a man in his fifties with acute or convalescent COVID-19.

This chain links TRBV4-1 with TRBJ2-7; D is perhaps TRBD1 (6 bases). V dropped 1 base and J dropped 6 bases, with 16 bases sitting between them. The germline gives CDR1 MGHRA, CDR2 YSYEKL. The CDR3 extends over 15 amino acids. For the CDR3, the DNA is TGCGCCAGCAGCCAAGCCCCACAGGGATTTTCCGAGCAGTACTTC. Translated: CASSQAPQGFSEQYF.

The rearrangement uses TRBV20-1 and TRBJ2-1, with D perhaps TRBD1 (5 bases). The CDR3 extends over 12 amino acids. The V gene's germline CDR1 is DFQATT and CDR2 SNEGSKA (reference sequence). The V gene lost 3 bases and the J gene lost 8 bases, with 11 bases spanning the gap. The CDR3 protein is CSASGAFDEQFF. The CDR3 DNA is TGCAGTGCTAGTGGGGCATTCGATGAGCAGTTCTTC.

This chain uses TRBV3-1 (or the pseudogene TRBV3-2) with TRBJ1-1, with a tentative D call TRBD1 (6 bases). This CDR3 spans 15 amino acids. Germline CDR1 reads LGHDT; CDR2 reads YNNKEL (reference sequence). The ends were cut back, 2 bases at V and 0 bases at J, with 10 bases in the middle. Written as DNA, the CDR3 is TGTGCCAGCAGCCAATTAGGACAGATGAACACTGAAGCTTTCTTT. Its translation: CASSQLGQMNTEAFF.

The chain combines TRBV7-2 with TRBJ2-3; 10 bases are a match to TRBD2. With V trimmed by 2 bases and J by 4 bases, 3 bases remained unmatched. Per germline, CDR1 SGHTA and CDR2 FQGNSA. The CDR3 length is 15 residues. The CDR3 region is CASSLSSGRPDTQYF. The CDR3 bases are TGTGCCAGCAGCTTAAGTAGCGGGAGGCCAGATACGCAGTATTTT. Based on the CDR3 plus reference TRBV7-2 and TRBJ2-3, the full variable domain is GAGVSQSPSNKVTEKGKDVELRCDPISGHTALYWYRQSLGQGLEFLIYFQGNSAPDKSGLPSDRFSAERTGGSVSTLTIQRTQQEDSAVYLCASSLSSGRPDTQYFGPGTRLTVL.

V is TRBV18 and J is TRBJ1-1, with TRBD1 identical over 7 bases. This CDR3 spans 14 amino acids. Germline assignment: CDR1 KGHSH and CDR2 LQKENI. The trim removed 4 bases at V and 2 bases at J, leaving 4 bases unmatched. The chain's CDR3 is CASSLGTANTEAFF. The CDR3 bases are TGTGCCAGCTCACTTGGGACAGCCAACACTGAAGCTTTCTTT.

This clone was recorded only once. This chain links TRBV5-1 with TRBJ2-1; D not certain. Germline values: CDR1 SGHRS, CDR2 YFSETQ. The CDR3 consists of 16 residues. V shed 1 base and J shed 0 bases, with 11 bases lying between them. DNA for the CDR3: TGCGCCAGCAGCTTGTTTTCTGTGAGCTCCTACAATGAGCAGTTCTTC. This gives the protein CASSLFSVSSYNEQFF.

The gene calls are TRBV19 and TRBJ1-5; the D gene is possibly TRBD1 (5 bases). Germline V gene data show CDR1 as LNHDA and CDR2 as SQIVND (reference sequence). The V end lost 5 bases, the J end lost 7 bases, and 15 bases lay between the germline ends. The CDR3 covers 14 residues. The CDR3 reads CASSPPLGLQPQHF. The CDR3, as DNA: TGTGCCAGTAGTCCCCCGCTGGGACTGCAGCCCCAGCATTTT.

Details on this clone: Germline is not matched at one junction end, which may reflect a read error. This rearrangement joins TRBV7-7 to TRBJ1-2; 7 nucleotides align to TRBD1. The CDR3 loop spans 13 amino acids. The V gene's germline CDR1 is SSHAT and CDR2 FNYEAQ (reference sequence). The CDR3 reads CASSFTGERGYTF. The CDR3 DNA is TGTGCTAGCAGCTTTACAGGGGAGCGCGGCTACACCTTC.

This sequence joins TRBV5-8 and TRBJ1-5, with 9 bases lining up with TRBD1. Trimming took 6 bases from V and 4 from J; bases not matched to a gene: 8. The germline V gene encodes CDR1 SGHTS and CDR2 YDEGEE. This CDR3 contains 15 residues. CDR3 region: CASNRGQGRNQPQHF. CDR3 in DNA: TGTGCCAGCAACAGGGGACAGGGCCGGAATCAGCCCCAGCATTTT.

This clone was detected only once. The chain uses TRBV28 and TRBJ1-1, with 9 bases that match TRBD1. Germline lookup yields CDR1 MDHEN and CDR2 SYDVKM. With V trimmed by 1 base and J by 11 bases, 11 bases remained unmatched. The CDR3 is made up of 15 amino acids. CDR3 bases: TGTGCCAGCAGTTTATTCCCAATGGACAGGGGAGAGGCTTTCTTT. This gives the protein CASSLFPMDRGEAFF.

This clone was seen just once. This chain links TRBV29-1 with TRBJ2-2; D call uncertain. V was pared by 4 bases and J by 0 bases, with 15 bases between. CDR1 is SQVTM, CDR2 ANQGSEA, per germline. CDR3 length equals 16 residues. The CDR3 DNA reads as TGCAGCGTTGGGCCTTTAATCGTTTCGAACACCGGGGAGCTGTTTTTT. Its translation is CSVGPLIVSNTGELFF.

The chain couples TRBV7-3 to TRBJ1-1, with a tentative D call TRBD1 (6 bases). This CDR3 contains 15 residues. V lost 5 bases, J lost 3 bases, and 16 bases lay in between. CDR1 and CDR2 from the germline V gene are SGHTA and FQGTGA. CDR3 in amino acids: CASSPTGSRHTEAFF. In nucleotides, the CDR3 is TGTGCCAGCAGCCCAACAGGGAGTAGACACACTGAAGCTTTCTTT.

This sequence joins TRBV19 and TRBJ1-5, with D possibly matching TRBD1 (6 bases). The ends were cut back, 3 bases at V and 0 bases at J, with 21 bases in the middle. Germline V CDR1 and CDR2: LNHDA, SQIVND (reference sequence). The CDR3 has 19 amino acids. The CDR3 coding sequence is TGTGCCAGTAGTATCTGGGGGGGCCGCAACCTTTATAGCAATCAGCCCCAGCATTTT. This encodes CASSIWGGRNLYSNQPQHF.

The gene calls are TRBV3-1 (or the pseudogene TRBV3-2) and TRBJ2-3, with 9 positions matching TRBD2. Per the germline V gene, CDR1 is LGHDT and CDR2 is YNNKEL (reference sequence). This CDR3 has 14 amino acids. The junction had 6 bases not matched to a gene; V was cut back by 3 bases and J by 8 bases. Written as DNA, the CDR3 is TGTGCCAGCAGCCAGGCGGGGGGGCTTGGTACGCAGTATTTT. This gives the protein CASSQAGGLGTQYF.